The 9 T cell receptor beta chains reported below all come from one sample, sequenced in a study of cytomegalovirus exposure and HLA in healthy donors. Vbeta (60) and Jbeta (13) primers were used in the PCR. Method: immunoSEQ multiplex PCR; TCRdb's copy keeps in-frame clones and lacks some. Of approximately 160,000 clones in the sample, approximately 77% were seen once. The specimen was PBMCs. The receptors derive from a male donor in good health and CMV-seropositive.

J is TRBJ2-2 and V is TRBV19; the D gene is possibly TRBD2 (6 bases). V was clipped by 1 base and J by 7 bases, with 10 bases between them. Looked up from germline, CDR1 is LNHDA and CDR2 is SQIVND (reference sequence). The CDR3 has 14 residues. The CDR3 spells CASSIADGGGELFF. The CDR3 coding sequence is TGTGCCAGTAGTATAGCCGACGGGGGCGGGGAGCTGTTTTTT.

The J gene is TRBJ2-7, the V gene TRBV4-2, with 10 nucleotides matching TRBD2. This CDR3 region has 16 residues. Germline V gene sequence: CDR1 LGHNA, CDR2 YNFKEQ. The J segment lost 4 bases and the V segment lost 2 bases, leaving 8 bases of the junction unmatched. CDR3 region: CASSQFGLADTYEQYF. The CDR3, as DNA: TGTGCCAGCAGCCAATTCGGACTAGCGGACACATACGAGCAGTACTTC.

In its sample, this clone was seen a few times. The genes are TRBV4-1 and TRBJ1-4, with TRBD1 as a possible D gene (5 bases). The CDR3 consists of 15 residues. Trimming stripped 4 bases from V and 5 bases from J, with 14 bases between. Germline assignment: CDR1 MGHRA and CDR2 YSYEKL. The CDR3 here is CASSPRTGGNEKLFF. The CDR3 coding sequence is TGCGCCAGCAGCCCCCGCACCGGGGGAAATGAAAAACTGTTTTTT.

J is TRBJ1-5 and V is TRBV6-1; a weak D match, TRBD1 (6 bases). Germline V gives CDR1 MNHNS, CDR2 SASEGT. V gave up 6 bases and J gave up 2 bases, with 14 bases separating them. The CDR3 runs 15 residues. The CDR3 DNA reads as TGTGCCAGCAGACCCCCGGGACAAGGCAATCAGCCCCAGCATTTT. Translating it yields CASRPPGQGNQPQHF.

This sequence joins TRBV6-5 and TRBJ2-7; D is possibly TRBD2 (5 bases). CDR3 length equals 14 residues. CDR1 is MNHEY, CDR2 SVGAGI, per germline. V lost 4 bases to trimming and J lost 2 bases, with 12 bases between them. The CDR3 coding sequence is TGTGCCAGCAGTTTTTCGGCCGGGACCTACGAGCAGTACTTC. This translates into CASSFSAGTYEQYF.

The J gene is TRBJ1-6, the V gene TRBV6-1; D is undetermined. Trimming cost V 1 base and J 10 bases, with 5 bases left between them. Germline lookup yields CDR1 MNHNS and CDR2 SASEGT. There are 12 residues in the CDR3. CDR3 DNA sequence: TGTGCCAGCAGTGAAGGAGGGTCACCCCTCCACTTT. Protein sequence: CASSEGGSPLHF.

This clone has only a few counts. The rearrangement uses TRBV7-8 and TRBJ1-1; 10 bases fit TRBD1. Losses at the gene ends were 6 bases for V and 9 bases for J; bases not matched to a gene: 13. The CDR3 has 15 amino acids. Germline V gene lookup returns CDR1 SGHVS and CDR2 FQNEAQ. This chain's CDR3 is CASSLTSGTGEQAFF. CDR3 DNA: TGTGCCAGCAGTCTCACTTCTGGGACAGGGGAACAAGCTTTCTTT.

Details on this clone: At the DNA level, this CDR3 is encoded by other sequences in the same sample as well. The chain recombines TRBV30 with TRBJ2-5; D is unresolved. Trimming removed 0 bases at V and 2 bases at J, with 4 bases between. The germline CDR1 and CDR2 sequences are GTSNPN and SVGIG (reference sequence). This CDR3 is 12 amino acids long. The CDR3, as DNA: TGTGCCTGGAGTGTACTTCAAGAGACCCAGTACTTC. Amino acids: CAWSVLQETQYF. The complete variable domain, with remaining parts taken from reference TRBV30 and TRBJ2-5, reads SQTIHQWPATLVQPVGSPLSLECTVEGTSNPNLYWYRQAAGRGLQLLFYSVGIGQISSEVPQNLSASRPQDRQFILSSKKLLLSDSGFYLCAWSVLQETQYFGPGTRLLVL.

In DNA, the CDR3 is TGTGCCAGTAGTTGGTACAGGGAAGTCGACACTGAAGCTTTCTTT. Its protein is CASSWYREVDTEAFF. The chain employs TRBV19 and TRBJ1-1; possibly TRBD1 for D (6 bases). The V gene's germline CDR1 is LNHDA and CDR2 SQIVND (reference sequence). Between the trimmed V and J ends, which lost 5 bases and 3 bases, there was a span of 16 bases. The CDR3 loop spans 15 amino acids.